This T cell receptor beta chain was captured in a study of T cell responses to AZD1222 COVID-19 vaccine. Worth noting for this clone: Its matching antigen is unknown.

This table comes from immunoSEQ multiplex PCR, and its TCRdb copy is limited to in-frame clones, with some not included. The data hold approximately 110,000 clones, with less than 90% observed a single time. CDR3 size: 15 residues. Trimming removed 2 bases from V and 7 bases from J, with 18 bases in between. Looked up from germline, CDR1 is MNHEY and CDR2 is SVGAGI. Study conclusions and caveats: Just 6 or 7 people given AZD1222 tested seropositive at baseline. White British donors predominated, females outnumbered males, and clonal diversity was possibly underestimated.

The receptor was isolated from an adult in good health. This sample comprised peripheral blood, obtained on day 0 of AZD1222 vaccination. This rearrangement joins TRBV6-5 to TRBJ2-7; D is perhaps TRBD1 (5 bases). The CDR3 loop reads CASSYVAGSSPEQYF. CDR3 sequence (DNA): TGTGCCAGCAGTTACGTGGCAGGGTCCTCTCCGGAGCAGTACTTC.